This T cell receptor beta chain was captured in a study of shared clonotypes between healthy human individuals. Study findings and constraints: Clonotypes that were shared across a few donors made up about 5.1% of naive CD4 clonotypes. What rarefaction showed was incomplete sorted-subset sequencing despite large depth.

Here immunoSEQ multiplex PCR was the method, and the copy in TCRdb shows in-frame clones only, minus some. The data show 300,000 to 400,000 clones, with around 74% seen just once and about a tenth held by the top ten. Partitioning of CD4+ cells yielded a CD45RA+ naive subset and a CD45RA-negative memory subset. CDR1 is SQVTM, CDR2 ANQGSEA, per germline. Trimming removed 6 bases at V and 1 base at J, with 12 bases between. This CDR3 is 13 amino acids long. This clone was seen only a few times. Its antigen is not known. The chain couples TRBV29-1 to TRBJ1-1; no clear D gene. Sequenced sample: memory CD4+ T cells sorted from blood. The subset here: CD45RA-negative fraction. This TCR came from a man aged 25 to 40 in good health. The CDR3 sequence is CSVTNGRNTEAFF. CDR3 nucleotide sequence: TGCAGCGTCACCAACGGCAGGAACACTGAAGCTTTCTTT.